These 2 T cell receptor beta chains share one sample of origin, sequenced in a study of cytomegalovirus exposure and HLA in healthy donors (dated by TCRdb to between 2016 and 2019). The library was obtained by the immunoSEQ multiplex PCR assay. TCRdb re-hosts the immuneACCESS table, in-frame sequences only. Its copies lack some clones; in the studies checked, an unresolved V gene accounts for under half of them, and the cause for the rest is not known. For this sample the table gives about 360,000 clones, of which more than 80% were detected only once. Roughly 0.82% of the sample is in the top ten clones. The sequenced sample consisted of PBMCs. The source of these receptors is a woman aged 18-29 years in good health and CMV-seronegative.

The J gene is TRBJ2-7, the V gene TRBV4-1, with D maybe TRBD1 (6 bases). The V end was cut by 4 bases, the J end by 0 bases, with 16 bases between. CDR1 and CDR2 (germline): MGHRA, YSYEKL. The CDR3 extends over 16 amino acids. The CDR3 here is CASSLTTGGSSYEQYF. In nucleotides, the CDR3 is TGCGCCAGCAGCCTAACGACAGGAGGAAGCTCCTACGAGCAGTACTTC.

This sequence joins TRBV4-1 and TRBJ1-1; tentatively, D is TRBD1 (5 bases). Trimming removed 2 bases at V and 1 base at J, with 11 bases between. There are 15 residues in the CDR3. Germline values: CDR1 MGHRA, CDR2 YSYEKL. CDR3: CASSQRETGNTEAFF. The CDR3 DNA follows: TGCGCCAGCAGCCAAAGAGAAACAGGGAACACTGAAGCTTTCTTT.